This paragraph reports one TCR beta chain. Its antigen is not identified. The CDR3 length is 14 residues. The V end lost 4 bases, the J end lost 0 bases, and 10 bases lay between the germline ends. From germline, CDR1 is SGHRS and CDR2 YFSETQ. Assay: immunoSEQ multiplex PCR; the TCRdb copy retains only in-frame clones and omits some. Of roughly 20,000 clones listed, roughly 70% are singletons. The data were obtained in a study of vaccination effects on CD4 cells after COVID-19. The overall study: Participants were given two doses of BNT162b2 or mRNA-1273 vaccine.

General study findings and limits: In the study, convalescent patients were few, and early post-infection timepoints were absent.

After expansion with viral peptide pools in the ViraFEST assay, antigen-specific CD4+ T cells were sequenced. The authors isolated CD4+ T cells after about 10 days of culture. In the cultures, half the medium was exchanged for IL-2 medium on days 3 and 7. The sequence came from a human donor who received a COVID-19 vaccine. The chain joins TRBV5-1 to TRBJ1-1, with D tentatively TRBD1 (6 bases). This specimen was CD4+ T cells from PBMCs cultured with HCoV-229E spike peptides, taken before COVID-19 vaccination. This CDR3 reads CASSADRMNTEAFF. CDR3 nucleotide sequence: TGCGCCAGCAGCGCTGACAGGATGAACACTGAAGCTTTCTTT.